Presented here are 3 T cell receptor beta chains from one specimen sequenced in a study of metastatic and nonmetastatic thyroid tumors. None of the patients had undergone any treatment ahead of thyroid surgery. TCRdb re-called the PCR reads through MiXCR. The repertoire holds about 14,000 clones, with 25% to 30% as singletons. The sequencing input was tumor tissue. The receptor set was obtained from a female donor with papillary thyroid cancer or a benign thyroid nodule (not recorded which). Some clones in this sample may be carry-over from other donors' samples.

This clone was found a few times. The V gene is TRBV24-1, the J gene TRBJ2-1, with 10 bases identical to TRBD2. The V segment lost 4 bases and the J segment 2 bases; nucleotides outside the gene matches: 4. Germline CDR1 KGHDR, CDR2 SFDVKD. This CDR3 region has 16 residues. CDR3 loop: CATSDSLAGAYNEQFF. CDR3 in DNA: TGTGCCACCAGTGACTCGCTAGCGGGAGCCTACAATGAGCAGTTCTTC.

This CDR3 is CSALYVRYGYTF. CDR3 nucleotide sequence: TGCAGTGCCCTCTATGTACGGTACGGCTACACCTTC. The chain employs TRBV20-1 and TRBJ1-2; D remains unclear. The CDR3 covers 12 residues. CDR1 DFQATT and CDR2 SNEGSKA come from the germline V gene (reference sequence). V was pared by 6 bases and J by 8 bases, with 16 bases between.

This clone was counted only a few times. This sequence may be a read error, since a much larger clone differs from it by one base. J is TRBJ2-5 and V is TRBV9, with D uncertain. The CDR3 contains 12 residues. V lost 0 bases and J lost 4, with 4 bases in between. CDR1 SGDLS and CDR2 YYNGEE come from the germline V gene. The CDR3 sequence: CASSVAVETQYF. The CDR3, as DNA: TGTGCCAGCAGCGTAGCGGTAGAGACCCAGTACTTC. Filled out from reference TRBV9 and TRBJ2-5, the complete variable domain reads DSGVTQTPKHLITATGQRVTLRCSPRSGDLSVYWYQQSLDQGLQFLIQYYNGEERAKGNILERFSAQQFPDLHSELNLSSLELGDSALYFCASSVAVETQYFGPGTRLLVL.